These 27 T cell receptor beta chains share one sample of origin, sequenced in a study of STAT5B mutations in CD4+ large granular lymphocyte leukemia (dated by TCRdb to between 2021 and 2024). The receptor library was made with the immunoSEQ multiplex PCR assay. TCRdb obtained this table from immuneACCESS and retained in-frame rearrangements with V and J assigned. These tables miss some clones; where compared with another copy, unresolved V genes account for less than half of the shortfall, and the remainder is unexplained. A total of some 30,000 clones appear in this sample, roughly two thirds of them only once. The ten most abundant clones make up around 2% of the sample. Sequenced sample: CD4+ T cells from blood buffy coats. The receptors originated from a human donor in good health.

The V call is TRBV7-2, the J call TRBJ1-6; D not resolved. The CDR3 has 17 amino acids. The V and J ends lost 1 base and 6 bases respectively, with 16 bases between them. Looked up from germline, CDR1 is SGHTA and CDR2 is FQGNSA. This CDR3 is CASSLGAHRQINSPLHF. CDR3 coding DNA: TGTGCCAGCAGCTTAGGGGCCCACCGACAAATTAATTCACCCCTCCACTTT.

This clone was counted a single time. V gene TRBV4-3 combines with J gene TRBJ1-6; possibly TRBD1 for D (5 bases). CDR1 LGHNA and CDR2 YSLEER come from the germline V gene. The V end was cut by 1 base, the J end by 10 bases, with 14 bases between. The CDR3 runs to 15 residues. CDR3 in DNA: TGCGCCAGCAGCCAAGCTTCAGAGCGGGGGTCACCCCTCCACTTT. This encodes CASSQASERGSPLHF.

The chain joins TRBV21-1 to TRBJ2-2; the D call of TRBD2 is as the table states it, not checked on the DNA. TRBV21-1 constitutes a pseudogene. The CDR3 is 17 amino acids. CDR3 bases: TGTGCCAGCAGCAAAGTAAGCGGGAAAGCGAACACCGGGGAGCTGTTTTTT. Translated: CASSKVSGKANTGELFF.

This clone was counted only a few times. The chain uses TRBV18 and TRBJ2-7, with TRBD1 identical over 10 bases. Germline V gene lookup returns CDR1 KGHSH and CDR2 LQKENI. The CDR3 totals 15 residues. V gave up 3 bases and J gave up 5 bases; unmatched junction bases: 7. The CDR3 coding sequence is TGTGCCAGCTCACCCTTGGGACAGGGGAGCCACGAGCAGTACTTC. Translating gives CASSPLGQGSHEQYF.

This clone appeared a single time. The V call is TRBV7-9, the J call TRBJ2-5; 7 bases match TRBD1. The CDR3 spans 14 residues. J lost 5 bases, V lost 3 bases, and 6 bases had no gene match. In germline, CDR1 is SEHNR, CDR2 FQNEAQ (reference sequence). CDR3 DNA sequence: TGTGCCAGCAGCTTCGGGGTCAGGGGGGAGACCCAGTACTTC. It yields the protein CASSFGVRGETQYF.

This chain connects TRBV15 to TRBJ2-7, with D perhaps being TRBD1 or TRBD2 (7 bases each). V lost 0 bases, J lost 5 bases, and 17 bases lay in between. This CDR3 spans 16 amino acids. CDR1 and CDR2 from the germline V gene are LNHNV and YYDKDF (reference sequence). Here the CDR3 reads CATSRDRGGGPDEQYF. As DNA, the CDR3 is TGTGCCACCAGCAGAGATCGGGGAGGGGGCCCGGACGAGCAGTACTTC. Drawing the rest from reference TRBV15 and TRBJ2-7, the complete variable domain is DAMVIQNPRYQVTQFGKPVTLSCSQTLNHNVMYWYQQKSSQAPKLLFHYYDKDFNNEADTPDNFQSRRPNTSFCFLDIRSPGLGDTAMYLCATSRDRGGGPDEQYFGPGTRLTVT.

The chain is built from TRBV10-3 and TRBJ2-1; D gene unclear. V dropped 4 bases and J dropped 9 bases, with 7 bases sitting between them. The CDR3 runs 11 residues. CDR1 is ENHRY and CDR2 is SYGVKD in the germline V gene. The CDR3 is CAISGGIEQFF. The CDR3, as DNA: TGTGCCATCAGTGGGGGAATTGAGCAGTTCTTC.

CDR3 sequence reads: CASSSSSGGAPGELFF. The DNA of the CDR3 is TGCGCCAGCAGCTCATCTAGCGGGGGGGCCCCCGGGGAGCTGTTTTTT. This sequence joins TRBV5-1 and TRBJ2-2; 12 positions match TRBD2. The CDR3 loop spans 16 amino acids. V shed 3 bases and J 6 bases; nucleotides not matched to a gene: 6. Per the germline V gene, CDR1 is SGHRS and CDR2 is YFSETQ. Supplemented by reference TRBV5-1 and TRBJ2-2, the full variable domain reads KAGVTQTPRYLIKTRGQQVTLSCSPISGHRSVSWYQQTPGQGLQFLFEYFSETQRNKGNFPGRFSGRQFSNSRSEMNVSTLELGDSALYLCASSSSSGGAPGELFFGEGSRLTVL.

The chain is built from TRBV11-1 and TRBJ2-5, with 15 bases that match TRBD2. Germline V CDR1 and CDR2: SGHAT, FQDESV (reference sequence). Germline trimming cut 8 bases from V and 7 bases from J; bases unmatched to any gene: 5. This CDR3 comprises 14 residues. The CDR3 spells CASSGTSGGTTQYF. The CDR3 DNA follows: TGTGCCAGCTCCGGGACTAGCGGGGGGACGACCCAGTACTTC.

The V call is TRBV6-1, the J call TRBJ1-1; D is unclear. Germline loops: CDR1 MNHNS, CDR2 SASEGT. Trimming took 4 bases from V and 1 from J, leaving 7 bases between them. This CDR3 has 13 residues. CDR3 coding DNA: TGTGCCAGCAGTGCGTGGCAGAACACTGAAGCTTTCTTT. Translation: CASSAWQNTEAFF.

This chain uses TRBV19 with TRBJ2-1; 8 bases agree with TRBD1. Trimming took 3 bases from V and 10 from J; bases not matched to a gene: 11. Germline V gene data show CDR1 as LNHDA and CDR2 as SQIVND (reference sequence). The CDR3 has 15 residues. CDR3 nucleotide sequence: TGTGCCAGTAGTATGGTGGACAGGGAAGCAAAGGAGCAGTTCTTC. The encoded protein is CASSMVDREAKEQFF.

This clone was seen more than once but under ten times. CDR3: CASSFVALNTEAFF. The CDR3 coding sequence is TGTGCCAGCAGCTTCGTGGCCCTGAACACTGAAGCTTTCTTT. The chain joins TRBV11-3 to TRBJ1-1; D is unclear. There are 14 residues in the CDR3. CDR1 and CDR2 (germline): SGHNT, YENEEA. V lost 3 bases and J lost 0, with 8 bases in between.

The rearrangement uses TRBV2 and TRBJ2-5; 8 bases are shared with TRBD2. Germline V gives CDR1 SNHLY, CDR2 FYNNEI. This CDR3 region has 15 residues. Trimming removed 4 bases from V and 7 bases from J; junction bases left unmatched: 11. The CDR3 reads CASSVGLAGWGTQYF. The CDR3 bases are TGTGCCAGCAGTGTAGGGTTAGCGGGGTGGGGGACCCAGTACTTC.

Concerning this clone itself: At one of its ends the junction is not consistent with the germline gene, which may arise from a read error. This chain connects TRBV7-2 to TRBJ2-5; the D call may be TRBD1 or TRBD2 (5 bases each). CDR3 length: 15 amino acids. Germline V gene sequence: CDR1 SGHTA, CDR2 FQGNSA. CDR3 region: CASSLNRGSQETQYF. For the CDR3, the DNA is TGTGCCAGCAGCTTAAACCGGGGCTCTCAAGAAACCCAGTACTTC. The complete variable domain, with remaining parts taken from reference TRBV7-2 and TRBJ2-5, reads GAGVSQSPSNKVTEKGKDVELRCDPISGHTALYWYRQSLGQGLEFLIYFQGNSAPDKSGLPSDRFSAERTGGSVSTLTIQRTQQEDSAVYLCASSLNRGSQETQYFGPGTRLLVL.

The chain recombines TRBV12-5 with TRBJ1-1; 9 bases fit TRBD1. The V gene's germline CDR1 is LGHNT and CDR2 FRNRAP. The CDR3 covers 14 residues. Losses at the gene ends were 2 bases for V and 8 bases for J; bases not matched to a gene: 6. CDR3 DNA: TGTGCTAGTGGTTTGCCCCAACAGGGGGCGGAAGCTTTCTTT. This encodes CASGLPQQGAEAFF.

The CDR3 DNA reads TGCAGCGTGGTAAGGACCGGGGGCTACACCTTC. Translating it yields CSVVRTGGYTF. The rearrangement joins TRBV29-1 to TRBJ1-2; D is ambiguous. V gave up 6 bases and J gave up 8 bases, with 13 bases separating them. The CDR3 sequence is 11 residues long. Germline CDR1 and CDR2: SQVTM and ANQGSEA. Drawing the rest from reference TRBV29-1 and TRBJ1-2, the complete variable domain is SAVISQKPSRDICQRGTSLTIQCQVDSQVTMMFWYRQQPGQSLTLIATANQGSEATYESGFVIDKFPISRPNLTFSTLTVSNMSPEDSSIYLCSVVRTGGYTFGSGTRLTVV.

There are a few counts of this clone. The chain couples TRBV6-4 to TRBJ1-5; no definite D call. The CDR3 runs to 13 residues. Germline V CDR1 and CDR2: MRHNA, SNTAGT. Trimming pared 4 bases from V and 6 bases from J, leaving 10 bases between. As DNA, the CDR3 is TGTGCCAGCAGTGCGGAATTGAGTCAGCCCCAGCATTTT. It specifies CASSAELSQPQHF.

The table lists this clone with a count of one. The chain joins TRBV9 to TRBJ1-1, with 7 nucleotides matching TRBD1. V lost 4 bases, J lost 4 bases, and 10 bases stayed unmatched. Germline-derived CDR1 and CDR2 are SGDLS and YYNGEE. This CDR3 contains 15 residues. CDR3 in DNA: TGTGCCAGCAGCCCTACATTACAGGGGACCACTGAAGCTTTCTTT. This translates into CASSPTLQGTTEAFF.

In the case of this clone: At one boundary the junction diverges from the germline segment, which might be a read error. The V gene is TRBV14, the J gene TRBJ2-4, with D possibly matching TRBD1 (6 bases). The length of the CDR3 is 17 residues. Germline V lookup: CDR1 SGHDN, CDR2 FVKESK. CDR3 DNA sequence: TGTGTCAGCAGCCAAGGGGGAACAGGGATAGCCAAAAACATTCAGTACTTC. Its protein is CVSSQGGTGIAKNIQYF.

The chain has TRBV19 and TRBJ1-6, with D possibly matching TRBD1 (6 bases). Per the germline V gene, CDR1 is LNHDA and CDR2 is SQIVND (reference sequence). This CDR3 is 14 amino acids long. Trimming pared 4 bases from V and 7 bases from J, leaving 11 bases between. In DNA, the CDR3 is TGTGCCAGTAGTACGGGGCAGGGGAATTCACCCCTCCACTTT. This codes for CASSTGQGNSPLHF.

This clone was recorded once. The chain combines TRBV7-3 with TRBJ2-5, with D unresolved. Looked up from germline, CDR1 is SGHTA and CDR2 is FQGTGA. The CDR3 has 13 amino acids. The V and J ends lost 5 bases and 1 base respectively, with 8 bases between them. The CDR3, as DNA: TGTGCCAGCAGCAGTTACGTCCAAGAGACCCAGTACTTC. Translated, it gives CASSSYVQETQYF.

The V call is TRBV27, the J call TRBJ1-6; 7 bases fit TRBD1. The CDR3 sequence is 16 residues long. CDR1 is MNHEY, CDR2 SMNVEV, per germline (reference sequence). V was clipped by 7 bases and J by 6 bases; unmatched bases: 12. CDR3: CASKTILGTANSPLHF. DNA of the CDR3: TGTGCCAGCAAAACTATCTTGGGGACAGCTAATTCACCCCTCCACTTT.

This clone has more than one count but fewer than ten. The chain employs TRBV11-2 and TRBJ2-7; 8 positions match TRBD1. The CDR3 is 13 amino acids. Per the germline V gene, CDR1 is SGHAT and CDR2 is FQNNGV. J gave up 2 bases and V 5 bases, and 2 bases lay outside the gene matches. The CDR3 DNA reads TGTGCCAGCAGCCAGGACAGGGCCTACGAGCAGTACTTC. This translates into CASSQDRAYEQYF. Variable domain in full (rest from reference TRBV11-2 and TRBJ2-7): EAGVAQSPRYKIIEKRQSVAFWCNPISGHATLYWYQQILGQGPKLLIQFQNNGVVDDSQLPKDRFSAERLKGVDSTLKIQPAKLEDSAVYLCASSQDRAYEQYFGPGTRLTVT.

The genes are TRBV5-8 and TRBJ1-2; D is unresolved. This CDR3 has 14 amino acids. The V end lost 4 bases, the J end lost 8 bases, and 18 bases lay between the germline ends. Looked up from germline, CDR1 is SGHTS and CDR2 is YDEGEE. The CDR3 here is CASSLEEVRGGYTF. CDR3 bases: TGTGCCAGCAGCCTAGAGGAGGTCCGTGGGGGCTACACCTTC.

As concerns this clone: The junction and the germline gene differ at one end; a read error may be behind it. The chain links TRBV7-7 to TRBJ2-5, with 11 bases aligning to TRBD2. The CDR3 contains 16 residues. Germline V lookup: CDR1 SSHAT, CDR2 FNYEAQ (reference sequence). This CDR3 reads CASSLYPSGGRETQYF. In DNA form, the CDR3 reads TGTGCTAGCAGCTTGTACCCTAGCGGGGGGAGAGAGACCCAGTACTTC.

In nucleotides, the CDR3 is TGCGCCAGCAGCCAAGATCTCCCCGTGGCGGACCCCTCTGGAAACACCATATATTTT. The encoded protein is CASSQDLPVADPSGNTIYF. The chain joins TRBV4-1 to TRBJ1-3; D remains ambiguous. Between the trimmed V and J ends, which lost 0 bases and 0 bases, there was a span of 18 bases. The length of the CDR3 is 19 residues. CDR1 and CDR2 from the germline V gene are MGHRA and YSYEKL.

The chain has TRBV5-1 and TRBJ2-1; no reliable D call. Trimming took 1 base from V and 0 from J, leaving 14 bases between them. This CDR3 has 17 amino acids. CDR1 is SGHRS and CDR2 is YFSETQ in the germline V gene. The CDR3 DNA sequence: TGCGCCAGCAGCTTGAAGATGGAGCTCATCTCCTACAATGAGCAGTTCTTC. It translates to CASSLKMELISYNEQFF.